This TCR beta chain originates from a study of T cells expressing NK-cell markers. Turning to the study itself: Among eight sequenced donors, seven carried HCMV seropositivity while one was seronegative.

Notes on this clonotype: Its antigen is currently unknown.

The study, taken as a whole, reports: Dominant NKG2C+ clonotype frequencies of roughly 1.0-7.5% of CD8+ T cells were measured in over 5 donors. A few donors' CD3+CD56-NKG2C+ cells were dominated by the same clonotypes. Whether the expanded NKG2C+ T cell clones recognized HCMV remained unclear.

TCRdb processed the 5' RACE reads again and assigns one entry to each CDR3 protein, with no DNA. The sample table sets out about 170,000 distinct CDR3 sequences. Germline loops: CDR1 LNHNV, CDR2 YYDKDF (reference sequence). The CDR3 runs 16 residues. The sequencing input was blood T cells: a sorted CD56 or NKG2C T cell subset, CD4+ or CD8+ T cells, or bulk PBMC T cells (not recorded which). The chain links TRBV15 to TRBJ2-1; TCRdb's D call, TRBD2, is unchecked because there is no DNA. This receptor was taken from a man aged 18-75 years in good health. The CDR3 loop is CATSRLAGGTYNEQFF.